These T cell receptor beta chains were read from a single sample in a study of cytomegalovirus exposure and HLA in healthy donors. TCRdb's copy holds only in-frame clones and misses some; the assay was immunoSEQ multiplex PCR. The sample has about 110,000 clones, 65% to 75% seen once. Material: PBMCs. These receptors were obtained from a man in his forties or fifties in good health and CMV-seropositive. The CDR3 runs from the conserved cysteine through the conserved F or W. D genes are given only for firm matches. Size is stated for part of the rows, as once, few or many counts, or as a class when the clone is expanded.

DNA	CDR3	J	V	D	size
TGTGCCAGCAGCGCACCTCCGGGTCCTAGTAACAATGAGCAGTTCTTC	CASSAPPGPSNNEQFF	TRBJ2-1	TRBV9	-	-
TGTGCCAGCAGTTATTTAGCGGGAGACCACAATGAGCAGTTCTTC	CASSYLAGDHNEQFF	TRBJ2-1	TRBV27	TRBD2	once
TGTGCCAGCAGTGACTCCCGGGCCCTAAATTGGGGCTGTGGTAATCAGCCCCAGCATTTT	CASSDSRALNWGCGNQPQHF	TRBJ1-5	TRBV6-4	-	-
TGTGCCAGCAGTTTATCCCCCAGGGGCAATGAGCAGTTCTTC	CASSLSPRGNEQFF	TRBJ2-1	TRBV27	-	-
TGTGCCAGCAGGCCGGGACAGACTAACTATGGCTACACCTTC	CASRPGQTNYGYTF	TRBJ1-2	TRBV7-9	TRBD1	few
TGTGCCACCCAGGACAGGGGCTCTGGAAACACCATATATTTT	CATQDRGSGNTIYF	TRBJ1-3	TRBV19	TRBD1	-
TGTGCCAGCAGCGACCGGCGGGGGGTGCTCCAAGAGACCCAGTACTTC	CASSDRRGVLQETQYF	TRBJ2-5	TRBV5-8	TRBD2	few
TGTGCCAGCAGTTGGACTAGCGGATACGAGCAGTACTTC	CASSWTSGYEQYF	TRBJ2-7	TRBV6-5	TRBD2	-
TGTGCCAGCAGTCTCGGACAGGCTGGGGCCAACGTCCTGACTTTC	CASSLGQAGANVLTF	TRBJ2-6	TRBV27	TRBD1	-
TGTGCCAGCAGCAAGCAAGAGGGAGGCTACACCTTC	CASSKQEGGYTF	TRBJ1-2	TRBV6-6	-	few
TGTGCCTGGATTCGTCCGAACTATGGCTACACCTTC	CAWIRPNYGYTF	TRBJ1-2	TRBV30	-	-
TGTGCCAGCAGTTACTCGAGAGTTAGAGAGACCCAGTACTTC	CASSYSRVRETQYF	TRBJ2-5	TRBV6-5	-	-
TGTGCCACCAGCACCCGCGGGACAGTTAACTATGGCTACACCTTC	CATSTRGTVNYGYTF	TRBJ1-2	TRBV15	TRBD1	-
TGTGCCAGCAGCTTAGGAGGGGCGGCAGCTTTCTTT	CASSLGGAAAFF	TRBJ1-1	TRBV13	-	-
TGTGCCACCATGCTGGGCGGGTATGGCTACACCTTC	CATMLGGYGYTF	TRBJ1-2	TRBV27	-	-
TGTGCCACCCTAGGGGTGCGCGGGGACCGATACAATGAGCAGTTCTTC	CATLGVRGDRYNEQFF	TRBJ2-1	TRBV27	-	-
TGTGCCAGCAGCTTAGTTGGGGCCATGGGCACTGAAGCTTTCTTT	CASSLVGAMGTEAFF	TRBJ1-1	TRBV7-8	-	-
TGCGCCAGCAGCTTGGAGGGGGCGTCTGGAAACACCATATATTTT	CASSLEGASGNTIYF	TRBJ1-3	TRBV5-1	TRBD1	once
TGTGCCAGTAGTCCTTTGGACAGTGCAACTAATGAAAAACTGTTTTTT	CASSPLDSATNEKLFF	TRBJ1-4	TRBV19	-	-
TGTGCCAGCAGCTCTAGCCTAGCGGGAGACGAGCAGTACTTC	CASSSSLAGDEQYF	TRBJ2-7	TRBV7-9	TRBD2	-
TGTGCCAGCAGTGGAGAGATCGAAAAACTGTTTTTT	CASSGEIEKLFF	TRBJ1-4	TRBV2	-	-
TGTGCCTGGAGTCGAACAGGGAGCTCCTACGAGCAGTACTTC	CAWSRTGSSYEQYF	TRBJ2-7	TRBV30	-	once
TGTGCCAGCAGCTCCCTCATCGTTGGCACAGGCGGGGAGCTGTTTTTT	CASSSLIVGTGGELFF	TRBJ2-2	TRBV5-8	-	-
TGCAGCGTTGTGTCGGGGTTCGGGTACAATGAGCAGTTCTTC	CSVVSGFGYNEQFF	TRBJ2-1	TRBV29-1	-	once
TGTGCCAGCAGTTATAACAGGGAGAGGGATGAAGCTTTCTTT	CASSYNRERDEAFF	TRBJ1-1	TRBV6-5	-	-
TGCGCCAGCAGCCAAGTCTTTCAGGGTTCAGATGGCTACACCTTC	CASSQVFQGSDGYTF	TRBJ1-2	TRBV4-1	-	-
TGTGCCAGTAGTACTAGCGGGAGCTCCTACAATGAGCAGTTCTTC	CASSTSGSSYNEQFF	TRBJ2-1	TRBV19	TRBD2	-
TGTGCCAGCAGCTTGACTAAGGACGCTACCGGAAACACCATATATTTT	CASSLTKDATGNTIYF	TRBJ1-3	TRBV7-2	-	-
TGTGCCAGCTCACCTAGGACAGCCATCACTGAAGCTTTCTTT	CASSPRTAITEAFF	TRBJ1-1	TRBV18	-	once